This TCR beta chain is drawn from a study of long-term antiretroviral therapy in people with HIV. Whole-study results and caveats: In samples taken after ART, diversity increased but remained below transplant donor control levels. Among HIV repertoires, CDR3 length ranges were narrower than those of controls.

Participants who had HIV were, without exception, treated in the United States. The samples, holding about 0.85-10 million cryopreserved PBMC, were thawed before DNA extraction was carried out. An immunoSEQ assay, version v3.0, was performed at survey level. Sequencing was performed with immunoSEQ multiplex PCR; in TCRdb, only in-frame clones are kept and a portion is missing. The sample has around 23,000 clones; 84% are singletons. This clone has just one count. Antigen unknown. The CDR3 consists of 13 residues. V shed 7 bases and J shed 2 bases, with 9 bases lying between them. Germline CDR1 and CDR2: SGHTA and FQGNSA.

The chain uses TRBV7-2 and TRBJ2-1; TRBD1 might be the D (6 bases). The sample was unsorted PBMCs, taken 0.5 years before starting antiretroviral therapy. The sequence was obtained from a man aged 35-49 years with HIV. CDR3 sequence: CASNGQTYNEQFF. In nucleotides, the CDR3 is TGTGCCAGCAACGGACAGACCTACAATGAGCAGTTCTTC.